This TCR beta chain was captured in a study of T cells after posttransplantation cyclophosphamide. On the day of bone marrow donation, the related graft donor provided peripheral blood. Comments on this clone: Its antigen is not identified.

V was trimmed by 3 bases and J by 11 bases, leaving 28 bases between them. Germline assignment: CDR1 SGHTA and CDR2 FQGNSA. The CDR3 runs 17 residues. Overall study findings and caveats: Tissue-infiltrating T cells from skin or gut overlapped little with blood T cells. Recipient CMV seropositivity and CMV reactivation strongly tracked TRB clonality. Donor-recipient repertoire similarity was low at 1-2 months, rising over year one.

TCRdb keeps only in-frame clones here, not all; method: immunoSEQ multiplex PCR. This sample comprises roughly 49,000 clones, none seen once only. Sequences were obtained from PBMCs. The V call is TRBV7-2, the J call TRBJ1-1, with a tentative D call TRBD1 (6 bases). The clonotype was recovered from a man between 35 and 55 years old in good health, CMV-negative, and a related stem cell transplant donor. CDR3: CASSFDLRGGLGGGAFF. Here the CDR3 DNA reads TGTGCCAGCAGCTTCGATCTTAGGGGGGGACTAGGTGGAGGGGCTTTCTTT.